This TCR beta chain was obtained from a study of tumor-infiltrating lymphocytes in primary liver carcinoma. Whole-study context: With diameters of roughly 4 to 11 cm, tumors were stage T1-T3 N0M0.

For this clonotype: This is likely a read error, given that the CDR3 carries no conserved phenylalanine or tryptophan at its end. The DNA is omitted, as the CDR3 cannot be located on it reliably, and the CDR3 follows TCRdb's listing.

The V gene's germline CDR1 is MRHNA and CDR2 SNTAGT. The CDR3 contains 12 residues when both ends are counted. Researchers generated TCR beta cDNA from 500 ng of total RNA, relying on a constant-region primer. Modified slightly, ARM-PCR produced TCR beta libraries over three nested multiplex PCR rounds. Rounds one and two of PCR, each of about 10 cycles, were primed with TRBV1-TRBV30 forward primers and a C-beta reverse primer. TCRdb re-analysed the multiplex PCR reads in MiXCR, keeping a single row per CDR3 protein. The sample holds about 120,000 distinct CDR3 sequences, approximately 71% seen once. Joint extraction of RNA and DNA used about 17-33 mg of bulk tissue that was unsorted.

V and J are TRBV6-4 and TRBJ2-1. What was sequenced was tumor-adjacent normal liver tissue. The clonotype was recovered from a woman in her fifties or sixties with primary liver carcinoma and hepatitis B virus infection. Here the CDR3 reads CASSESRGVEFL.